The 20 T cell receptor beta chains below come from one sample, sequenced in a study of cytomegalovirus exposure and HLA in healthy donors. The primer mix had 60 Vbeta and 13 Jbeta primers. Only in-frame clones appear in the TCRdb table, and some are missing; sequencing was by immunoSEQ multiplex PCR. The sample has over 70,000 clones; 80% are singletons. The sample comprised PBMCs. Receptors originate from a middle-aged man in good health and CMV-seropositive.

The rearrangement uses TRBV14 and TRBJ2-2, with D unclear. There are 17 residues in the CDR3. V was cut by 0 bases and J by 1 base, with 12 bases left in between. Germline CDR1 and CDR2: SGHDN and FVKESK. In nucleotides, the CDR3 is TGTGCCAGCAGCCAAGATAACACCAAATTGAACACCGGGGAGCTGTTTTTT. This sequence encodes CASSQDNTKLNTGELFF.

The chain joins TRBV7-9 to TRBJ2-1, with TRBD2 matching 7 bases. V trimming: 5 bases; J trimming: 7 bases; junction bases outside the gene matches: 14. Germline V lookup: CDR1 SEHNR, CDR2 FQNEAQ (reference sequence). The CDR3 totals 16 residues. The DNA of the CDR3 is TGTGCCAGCAGCCCTAAGGGGAGGGACCCCAAGAATGAGCAGTTCTTC. Amino acid sequence: CASSPKGRDPKNEQFF.

This chain joins TRBV15 and TRBJ1-1, with a possible D match to TRBD1 (5 bases). V was cut by 0 bases and J by 5 bases, with 13 bases left in between. CDR1 and CDR2 (germline): LNHNV, YYDKDF (reference sequence). This CDR3 spans 15 amino acids. In DNA, the CDR3 is TGTGCCACCAGCAGAGATCGGCGGGGGAGGACTGAAGCTTTCTTT. This sequence encodes CATSRDRRGRTEAFF.

V and J are TRBV7-8 and TRBJ2-4, with D possibly matching TRBD2 (6 bases). The V gene's germline CDR1 is SGHVS and CDR2 FQNEAQ. The germline V and J ends were trimmed by 5 bases and 5 bases, with 16 bases remaining between them. CDR3 length equals 15 residues. In DNA, the CDR3 is TGTGCCAGCAGCATACTAGCCGGGACCCAAAACATTCAGTACTTC. It encodes CASSILAGTQNIQYF.

V gene TRBV2 combines with J gene TRBJ2-5; TRBD2 agrees at 10 bases. V lost 0 bases and J lost 2; bases outside the gene matches: 9. Germline V gives CDR1 SNHLY, CDR2 FYNNEI. CDR3 size: 18 residues. Here the CDR3 reads CASSEALGAGGGQETQYF. The CDR3 DNA reads TGTGCCAGCAGTGAAGCGCTGGGAGCGGGAGGGGGACAAGAGACCCAGTACTTC.

J is TRBJ2-7 and V is TRBV7-9; TRBD2 matches at 9 bases. Trimming cost V 3 bases and J 6 bases; bases outside gene matches: 6. The length of the CDR3 is 14 residues. Looked up from germline, CDR1 is SEHNR and CDR2 is FQNEAQ (reference sequence). CDR3 in amino acids: CASSFGTSSLEQYF. The CDR3 DNA reads TGTGCCAGCAGCTTCGGGACTAGCTCCCTCGAGCAGTACTTC.

The chain is built from TRBV5-8 and TRBJ2-1; possible D gene TRBD2, 5 bases. The ends were cut back, 6 bases at V and 8 bases at J, with 21 bases in the middle. This CDR3 has 15 amino acids. Germline V gives CDR1 SGHTS, CDR2 YDEGEE. The CDR3 loop reads CASTFLAVLIDEQFF. The DNA of the CDR3 is TGTGCCAGCACCTTTCTAGCAGTCCTAATCGATGAGCAGTTCTTC.

V and J are TRBV27 and TRBJ2-7, with a weak D call TRBD1 (5 bases). Trimming shortened V by 3 bases and J by 0 bases, and 18 bases separated the two germline ends. In germline, CDR1 is MNHEY, CDR2 SMNVEV (reference sequence). The CDR3 is made up of 17 amino acids. The CDR3, as DNA: TGTGCCAGCAGTTTTAATTCAAGACAGAGCTTCTCCTACGAGCAGTACTTC. It encodes CASSFNSRQSFSYEQYF.

In this sample, this clone turned up once. In DNA, the CDR3 is TGTGCCAGCAGGGCCCTTCGCGGTGCCTACAATGAGCAGTTCTTC. Encoded protein: CASRALRGAYNEQFF. This chain links TRBV6-1 with TRBJ2-1, with D unclear. Germline CDR1 is MNHNS and CDR2 is SASEGT. This CDR3 is 15 amino acids long. Trimming pared 6 bases from V and 2 bases from J, leaving 14 bases between.

The CDR3, as DNA: TGTGCCAGCAGCTTACTCAATGAGCAGTTCTTC. Translation: CASSLLNEQFF. V is TRBV7-9 and J is TRBJ2-1, with D unclear. Germline-derived CDR1 and CDR2 are SEHNR and FQNEAQ (reference sequence). Trimming removed 2 bases from V and 6 bases from J, with 2 bases in between. The CDR3 is made up of 11 amino acids.

The V call is TRBV4-1, the J call TRBJ2-5; 9 bases line up with TRBD1. The germline V gene encodes CDR1 MGHRA and CDR2 YSYEKL. V was clipped by 4 bases and J by 0 bases; unmatched bases: 12. The CDR3 extends over 18 amino acids. This chain's CDR3 is CASSRTGVRGLDQETQYF. CDR3 sequence (DNA): TGCGCCAGCAGCCGGACAGGGGTAAGAGGATTGGACCAAGAGACCCAGTACTTC.

This rearrangement joins TRBV7-2 to TRBJ2-3; the match to TRBD2 covers 10 bases. The V gene's germline CDR1 is SGHTA and CDR2 FQGNSA. The CDR3 is 14 residues long. V dropped 8 bases and J dropped 5; count of bases not matched to a gene: 7. In DNA, the CDR3 is TGTGCCAGCGTCAGCGGGAGGGCCGGAGATACGCAGTATTTT. Protein product: CASVSGRAGDTQYF.

The V gene is TRBV6-1, the J gene TRBJ2-7, with D perhaps matching TRBD1 (5 bases). V lost 1 base, J lost 2 bases, and 15 bases lay in between. Germline CDR1 MNHNS, CDR2 SASEGT. The CDR3 has 16 amino acids. For the CDR3, the DNA is TGTGCCAGCAGTGAAGTGGTGGGGCGGCCCCCCTACGAGCAGTACTTC. Protein sequence: CASSEVVGRPPYEQYF.

The V call is TRBV6-6, the J call TRBJ2-5; 7 nucleotides line up with TRBD1. The CDR3 is made up of 14 amino acids. Germline-derived CDR1 and CDR2 are MNHNY and SVGAGI (reference sequence). V shed 7 bases, J shed 5 bases, and the junction held 10 bases outside the gene matches. The CDR3 spells CASNYGQARETQYF. CDR3 coding DNA: TGTGCCAGCAACTACGGACAGGCGCGTGAGACCCAGTACTTC.

This chain joins TRBV6-1 and TRBJ2-3; maybe TRBD1 (5 bases). Germline CDR1 is MNHNS and CDR2 is SASEGT. The CDR3 has 14 residues. V was cut by 10 bases and J by 3 bases, with 17 bases left in between. CDR3 amino acids: CATGAQGGTDTQYF. CDR3 coding DNA: TGTGCCACCGGTGCGCAGGGCGGAACAGATACGCAGTATTTT.

The chain is built from TRBV27 and TRBJ2-5; 14 positions agree with TRBD2. Germline V gives CDR1 MNHEY, CDR2 SMNVEV (reference sequence). Germline trimming cut 6 bases from V and 5 bases from J; bases unmatched to any gene: 8. This CDR3 spans 16 amino acids. CDR3 bases: TGTGCCAGCAGCGGGACTAGCGGGGGTAACCCGGAGACCCAGTACTTC. This translates into CASSGTSGGNPETQYF.

The gene calls are TRBV5-8 and TRBJ2-1; TRBD2 agrees at 10 bases. CDR1 is SGHTS and CDR2 is YDEGEE in the germline V gene. The V gene end was trimmed by 4 bases and the J gene end by 4 bases; junction bases not matched to a gene: 5. The CDR3 contains 15 residues. The CDR3 reads CASSAGTSVYNEQFF. CDR3 nucleotides: TGTGCCAGCAGCGCGGGGACTAGCGTTTACAATGAGCAGTTCTTC.

The rearrangement uses TRBV5-1 and TRBJ1-4, with 9 bases lining up with TRBD1. V shed 4 bases and J 8 bases; nucleotides not matched to a gene: 9. Germline lookup yields CDR1 SGHRS and CDR2 YFSETQ. This CDR3 contains 15 residues. The CDR3 nucleotides are TGCGCCAGCAGCGCACAGGGGGCGCTAAGGGAAAAACTGTTTTTT. As protein: CASSAQGALREKLFF.

The V gene is TRBV30, the J gene TRBJ1-4, with D perhaps TRBD1 (6 bases). Trimming left V 0 bases short and J 12 bases short, with 11 bases between. CDR1 GTSNPN and CDR2 SVGIG come from the germline V gene (reference sequence). This CDR3 is built from 12 residues. CDR3 DNA: TGTGCCTGGAGTGTACAGGGTACGGAACTGTTTTTT. This sequence encodes CAWSVQGTELFF.

The chain employs TRBV7-9 and TRBJ2-1; 7 bases agree with TRBD2. The J segment lost 7 bases and the V segment lost 5 bases, leaving 11 bases of the junction unmatched. Germline V gives CDR1 SEHNR, CDR2 FQNEAQ (reference sequence). The length of the CDR3 is 15 residues. As DNA, the CDR3 is TGTGCCAGCAGCCTCGAACTAGCGACCCAGAATGAGCAGTTCTTC. Residues: CASSLELATQNEQFF.